These 16 T cell receptor beta chains were all obtained from the same sample, sequenced in a study of shared clonotypes between healthy human individuals. CD45RO-negative, CCR7-positively selected cells formed the naive CD8 fraction, excluding terminally differentiated effector memory CD45RA+ cells. Produced via immunoSEQ multiplex PCR; TCRdb's table is partial and in-frame only. The sample holds roughly 2,000,000 clones, about 95% seen once. Sequenced sample: naive CD8+ T cells sorted from blood. The receptors stem from a man between 18 and 35 years old in good health.

This sequence joins TRBV19 and TRBJ2-1; a possible D gene is TRBD2 (6 bases). Trimming pared 3 bases from V and 6 bases from J, leaving 15 bases between. Germline CDR1 and CDR2: LNHDA and SQIVND (reference sequence). The CDR3 length is 15 residues. The CDR3 nucleotides read TGTGCCAGTAGTATGATGGATTCTAGCGCCAATGAGCAGTTCTTC. This encodes CASSMMDSSANEQFF.

CDR3 loop: CASSLYSGIGVRETQYF. The DNA for the CDR3 is TGTGCCAGCAGCTTATATTCCGGGATCGGGGTTAGGGAGACCCAGTACTTC. This chain uses TRBV7-8 with TRBJ2-5, with D perhaps TRBD2 (5 bases). In germline, CDR1 is SGHVS, CDR2 FQNEAQ. The ends were cut back, 2 bases at V and 5 bases at J, with 21 bases in the middle. The CDR3 sequence is 17 residues long. The variable domain in full, completed from reference TRBV7-8 and TRBJ2-5, reads GAGVSQSPRYKVAKRGQDVALRCDPISGHVSLFWYQQALGQGPEFLTYFQNEAQLDKSGLPSDRFFAERPEGSVSTLKIQRTQQEDSAVYLCASSLYSGIGVRETQYFGPGTRLLVL.

This rearrangement joins TRBV9 to TRBJ2-5, with D unresolved. CDR1 is SGDLS and CDR2 is YYNGEE in the germline V gene. V shed 3 bases and J shed 7 bases, with 7 bases lying between them. The CDR3 runs to 11 residues. The CDR3 sequence: CASSGDGTQYF. Here the CDR3 DNA reads TGTGCCAGCAGCGGTGATGGGACCCAGTACTTC. Drawing the rest from reference TRBV9 and TRBJ2-5, the complete variable domain is DSGVTQTPKHLITATGQRVTLRCSPRSGDLSVYWYQQSLDQGLQFLIQYYNGEERAKGNILERFSAQQFPDLHSELNLSSLELGDSALYFCASSGDGTQYFGPGTRLLVL.

This chain joins TRBV15 and TRBJ1-1; perhaps TRBD1 as D (5 bases). V lost 1 base and J lost 0, with 9 bases in between. CDR3 size: 15 residues. CDR1 LNHNV and CDR2 YYDKDF come from the germline V gene (reference sequence). DNA for the CDR3: TGTGCCACCAGCAGAGGGGACGGATTGAACACTGAAGCTTTCTTT. Its protein product is CATSRGDGLNTEAFF.

The chain is built from TRBV27 and TRBJ1-6, with 9 bases fitting TRBD1. Germline V gene data show CDR1 as MNHEY and CDR2 as SMNVEV (reference sequence). The CDR3 extends over 15 amino acids. The J segment lost 14 bases and the V segment lost 4 bases, leaving 12 bases of the junction unmatched. CDR3: CASSSIQGAVGSLHF. The CDR3 bases are TGTGCCAGCAGTTCAATACAGGGGGCCGTGGGGTCCCTCCACTTT.

The chain uses TRBV5-5 and TRBJ2-5; 12 positions agree with TRBD2. CDR1 is SGHKS and CDR2 is YYEKEE in the germline V gene (reference sequence). V lost 4 bases and J lost 1; bases outside the gene matches: 8. The CDR3 has 17 residues. The CDR3, as DNA: TGTGCCAGCAGCACACTAGGGGGACTAGCGGGCCAAGAGACCCAGTACTTC. Translation gives CASSTLGGLAGQETQYF.

The chain links TRBV10-2 to TRBJ2-1, with 7 bases aligning to TRBD2. This CDR3 contains 17 residues. V lost 2 bases, J lost 9 bases, and 16 bases stayed unmatched. Germline CDR1 WSHSY, CDR2 SAAADI. The CDR3 spells CASSERLRGLVAGEQFF. The CDR3 bases are TGCGCCAGCAGTGAGAGATTGAGGGGTTTGGTAGCGGGTGAGCAGTTCTTC.

The gene calls are TRBV13 and TRBJ2-7; D is unclear. Germline values: CDR1 PRHDT, CDR2 FYEKMQ (reference sequence). V was trimmed by 0 bases and J by 6 bases, leaving 6 bases between them. The CDR3 consists of 12 residues. CDR3 amino acids: CASSLGPAEQYF. The DNA of the CDR3 is TGTGCCAGCAGCTTAGGCCCTGCCGAGCAGTACTTC.

The J gene is TRBJ2-2, the V gene TRBV13; D gene unclear. Germline CDR1 and CDR2: PRHDT and FYEKMQ (reference sequence). The CDR3 spans 12 residues. Trimming shortened V by 6 bases and J by 7 bases, and 9 bases separated the two germline ends. CDR3 in amino acids: CASRAPGGELFF. The CDR3 nucleotides are TGTGCCAGCAGGGCTCCGGGCGGGGAGCTGTTTTTT.

The chain combines TRBV2 with TRBJ2-7; 7 bases align to TRBD1. Looked up from germline, CDR1 is SNHLY and CDR2 is FYNNEI. The junction had 8 bases not matched to a gene; V was cut back by 7 bases and J by 2 bases. The CDR3 consists of 14 residues. This CDR3 reads CASKTGQGPYEQYF. Written as DNA, the CDR3 is TGTGCCAGCAAGACAGGGCAAGGTCCCTACGAGCAGTACTTC.

Only a few counts were recorded for this clone. The rearrangement joins TRBV13 to TRBJ2-7; 12 bases align to TRBD1. CDR1 and CDR2 from the germline V gene are PRHDT and FYEKMQ (reference sequence). V was clipped by 4 bases and J by 6 bases; unmatched bases: 7. The CDR3 is made up of 15 amino acids. CDR3 sequence (DNA): TGTGCCAGCAGCTCTGCCGGGACAGGGGGCGCCGAGCAGTACTTC. It codes for CASSSAGTGGAEQYF.

The V call is TRBV6-1, the J call TRBJ2-7, with 7 bases fitting TRBD1. V lost 0 bases, J lost 0 bases, and 5 bases stayed unmatched. This CDR3 is built from 16 residues. Germline V lookup: CDR1 MNHNS, CDR2 SASEGT. CDR3 in DNA: TGTGCCAGCAGTGAAGCCGCAGGGGGTATCTCCTACGAGCAGTACTTC. Encoded protein: CASSEAAGGISYEQYF.

This sequence joins TRBV6-1 and TRBJ2-5; TRBD2 matches at 8 bases. The germline CDR1 and CDR2 sequences are MNHNS and SASEGT. The CDR3 is 16 residues long. Losses at the gene ends were 2 bases for V and 2 bases for J; bases not matched to a gene: 7. CDR3 sequence reads: CASSEYAGGLQETQYF. Written as DNA, the CDR3 is TGTGCCAGCAGTGAATACGCGGGGGGTCTTCAAGAGACCCAGTACTTC.

The count of this clone is one. The chain is built from TRBV6-5 and TRBJ2-1; D might be TRBD1 (7 bases). Trimming stripped 0 bases from V and 8 bases from J, with 17 bases between. The CDR3 runs to 16 residues. Per the germline V gene, CDR1 is MNHEY and CDR2 is SVGAGI. The CDR3, as DNA: TGTGCCAGCAGTTACTCCGGGGGACAGAGAAGTTATGAGCAGTTCTTC. It translates to CASSYSGGQRSYEQFF.

In the case of this clone: The sample contains more than one DNA sequence encoding this CDR3. The chain has TRBV19 and TRBJ2-7; a possible D gene is TRBD2 (6 bases). The germline V and J ends were trimmed by 5 bases and 4 bases, with 15 bases remaining between them. Per germline, CDR1 LNHDA and CDR2 SQIVND (reference sequence). The CDR3 loop spans 14 amino acids. In DNA, the CDR3 is TGTGCCAGTAGTGCCGGGACGGGAGCATACGAGCAGTACTTC. Translation: CASSAGTGAYEQYF.

The chain has TRBV7-9 and TRBJ2-1; 7 nucleotides agree with TRBD1. V dropped 5 bases and J dropped 6; count of bases not matched to a gene: 4. The CDR3 consists of 13 residues. Germline V gene data show CDR1 as SEHNR and CDR2 as FQNEAQ (reference sequence). The CDR3 reads CASSVRDSNEQFF. CDR3 DNA sequence: TGTGCCAGCAGCGTAAGGGACAGCAATGAGCAGTTCTTC.